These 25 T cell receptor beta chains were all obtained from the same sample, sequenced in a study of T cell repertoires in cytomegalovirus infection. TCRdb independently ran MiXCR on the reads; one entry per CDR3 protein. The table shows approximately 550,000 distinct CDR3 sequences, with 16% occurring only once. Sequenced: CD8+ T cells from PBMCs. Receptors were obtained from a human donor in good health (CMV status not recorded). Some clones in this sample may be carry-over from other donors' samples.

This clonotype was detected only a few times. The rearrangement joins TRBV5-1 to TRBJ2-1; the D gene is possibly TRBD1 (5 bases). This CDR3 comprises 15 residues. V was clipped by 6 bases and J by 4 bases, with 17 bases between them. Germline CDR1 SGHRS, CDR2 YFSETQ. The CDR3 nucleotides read TGCGCCAGCAACACCGAAGGACACCCTTACAATGAGCAGTTCTTC. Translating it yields CASNTEGHPYNEQFF.

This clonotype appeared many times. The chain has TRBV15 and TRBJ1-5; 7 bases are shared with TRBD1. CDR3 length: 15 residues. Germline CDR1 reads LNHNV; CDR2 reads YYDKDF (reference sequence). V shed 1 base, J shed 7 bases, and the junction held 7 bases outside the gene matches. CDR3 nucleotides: TGTGCCACCAGCAGAGTGAACAGGGGCGACCAGCCCCAGCATTTT. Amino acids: CATSRVNRGDQPQHF.

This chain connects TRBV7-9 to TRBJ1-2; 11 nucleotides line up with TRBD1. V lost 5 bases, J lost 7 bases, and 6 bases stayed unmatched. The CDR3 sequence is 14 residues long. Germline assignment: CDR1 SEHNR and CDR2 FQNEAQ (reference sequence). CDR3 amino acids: CASSAGQGAGGYTF. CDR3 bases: TGTGCCAGCAGCGCAGGACAGGGGGCAGGTGGCTACACCTTC.

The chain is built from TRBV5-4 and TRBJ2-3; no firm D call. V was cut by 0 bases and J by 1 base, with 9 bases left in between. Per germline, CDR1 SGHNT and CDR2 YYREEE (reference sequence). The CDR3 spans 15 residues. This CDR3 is CASSLVEPGTDTQYF. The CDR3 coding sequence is TGTGCCAGCAGCTTGGTGGAACCTGGCACAGATACGCAGTATTTT. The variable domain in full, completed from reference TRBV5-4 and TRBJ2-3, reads ETGVTQSPTHLIKTRGQQVTLRCSSQSGHNTVSWYQQALGQGPQFIFQYYREEENGRGNFPPRFSGLQFPNYSSELNVNALELDDSALYLCASSLVEPGTDTQYFGPGTRLTVL.

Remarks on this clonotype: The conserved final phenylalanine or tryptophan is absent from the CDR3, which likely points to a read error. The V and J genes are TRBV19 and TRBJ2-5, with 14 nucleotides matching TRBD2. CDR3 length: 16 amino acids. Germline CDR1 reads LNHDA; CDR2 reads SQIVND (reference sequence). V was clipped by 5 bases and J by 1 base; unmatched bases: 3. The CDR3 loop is CASSPGLAGAQETQYL. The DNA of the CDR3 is TGTGCCAGTAGTCCGGGACTAGCGGGAGCCCAAGAGACCCAGTACTTA.

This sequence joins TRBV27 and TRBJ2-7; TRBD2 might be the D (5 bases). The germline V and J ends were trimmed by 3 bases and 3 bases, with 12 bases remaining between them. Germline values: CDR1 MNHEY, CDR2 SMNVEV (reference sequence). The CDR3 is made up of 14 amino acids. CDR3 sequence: CASSFRPEGYEQYF. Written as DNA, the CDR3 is TGTGCCAGCAGTTTCCGACCCGAGGGCTACGAGCAGTACTTC.

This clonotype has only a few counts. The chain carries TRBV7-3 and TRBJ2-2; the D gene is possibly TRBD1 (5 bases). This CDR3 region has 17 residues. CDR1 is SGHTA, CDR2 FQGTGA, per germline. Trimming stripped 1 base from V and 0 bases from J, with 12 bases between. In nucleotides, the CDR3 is TGTGCCAGCAGCTTAATTTCGCGCAGGGCGAACACCGGGGAGCTGTTTTTT. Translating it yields CASSLISRRANTGELFF.

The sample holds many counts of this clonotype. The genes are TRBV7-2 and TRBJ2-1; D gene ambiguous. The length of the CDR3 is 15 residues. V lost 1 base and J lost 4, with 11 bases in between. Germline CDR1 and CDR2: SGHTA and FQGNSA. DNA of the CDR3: TGTGCCAGCAGCTTAGGGGGATCCCCATACAATGAGCAGTTCTTC. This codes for CASSLGGSPYNEQFF.

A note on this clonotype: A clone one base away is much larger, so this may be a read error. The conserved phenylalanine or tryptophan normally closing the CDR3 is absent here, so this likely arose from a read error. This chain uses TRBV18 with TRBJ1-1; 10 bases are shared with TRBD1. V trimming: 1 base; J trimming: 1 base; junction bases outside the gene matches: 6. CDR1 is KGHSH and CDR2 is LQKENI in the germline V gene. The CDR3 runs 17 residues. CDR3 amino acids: CASSPRRDRGSNTEAFL. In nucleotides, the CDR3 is TGTGCCAGCTCACCACGCCGGGACAGGGGATCGAACACTGAAGCTTTCCTT.

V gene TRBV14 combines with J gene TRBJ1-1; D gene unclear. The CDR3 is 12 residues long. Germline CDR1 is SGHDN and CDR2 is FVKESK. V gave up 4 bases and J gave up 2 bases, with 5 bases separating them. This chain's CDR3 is CASSRFNTEAFF. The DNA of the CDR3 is TGTGCCAGCAGCCGATTTAACACTGAAGCTTTCTTT.

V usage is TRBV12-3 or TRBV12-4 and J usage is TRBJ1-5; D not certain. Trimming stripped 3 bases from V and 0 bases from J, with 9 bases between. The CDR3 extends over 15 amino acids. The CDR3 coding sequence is TGTGCCAGCAGTTTGGCCCAGGATAGCAATCAGCCCCAGCATTTT. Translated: CASSLAQDSNQPQHF.

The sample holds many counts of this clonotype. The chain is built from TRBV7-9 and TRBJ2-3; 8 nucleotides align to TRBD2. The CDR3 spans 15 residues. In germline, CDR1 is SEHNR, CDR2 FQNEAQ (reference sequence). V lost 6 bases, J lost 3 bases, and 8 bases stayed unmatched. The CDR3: CASRASSGSTDTQYF. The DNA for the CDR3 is TGTGCCAGCAGGGCCAGCAGCGGGAGTACAGATACGCAGTATTTT.

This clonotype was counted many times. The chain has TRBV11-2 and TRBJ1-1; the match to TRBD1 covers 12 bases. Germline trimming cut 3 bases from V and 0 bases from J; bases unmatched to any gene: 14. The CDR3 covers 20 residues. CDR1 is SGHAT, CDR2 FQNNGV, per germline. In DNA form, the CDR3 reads TGTGCCAGCAGCTTCTGGGACAGGGGGCCGAAGGCATCCATGAACACTGAAGCTTTCTTT. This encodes CASSFWDRGPKASMNTEAFF.

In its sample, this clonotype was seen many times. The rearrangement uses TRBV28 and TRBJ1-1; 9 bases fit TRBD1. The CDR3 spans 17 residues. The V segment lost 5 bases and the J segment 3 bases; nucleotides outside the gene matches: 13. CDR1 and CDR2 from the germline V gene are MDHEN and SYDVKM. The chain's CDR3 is CASSTSDRGLKDTEAFF. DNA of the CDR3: TGTGCCAGCAGTACCTCGGACAGGGGTCTAAAGGACACTGAAGCTTTCTTT.

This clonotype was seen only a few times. The CDR3 bases are TGTGCCAGCAGCTCACTCTTGGGGCGAGAGACTGAAGCTTTCTTT. Translating it yields CASSSLLGRETEAFF. The chain couples TRBV7-4 to TRBJ1-1; a weak D match, TRBD1 (5 bases). V lost 4 bases to trimming and J lost 5 bases, with 17 bases between them. CDR3 length: 15 residues. Per germline, CDR1 SGHVT and CDR2 SQSDAQ.

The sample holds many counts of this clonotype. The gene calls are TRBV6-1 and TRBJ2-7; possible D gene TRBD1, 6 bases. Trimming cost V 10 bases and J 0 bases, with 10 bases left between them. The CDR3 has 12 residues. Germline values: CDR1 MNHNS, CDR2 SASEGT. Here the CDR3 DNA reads TGTGCCATAAGGACAGCCTCCTACGAGCAGTACTTC. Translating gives CAIRTASYEQYF.

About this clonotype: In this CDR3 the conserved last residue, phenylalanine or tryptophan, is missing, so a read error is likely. CDR3 coding DNA: TGCAGTGCTAGAAACTCCGGGACTAGAAGAGAGACCCAGTACTTA. Translated, it gives CSARNSGTRRETQYL. The chain joins TRBV20-1 to TRBJ2-5; 8 nucleotides line up with TRBD2. J lost 4 bases, V lost 2 bases, and 9 bases had no gene match. Germline V gene data show CDR1 as DFQATT and CDR2 as SNEGSKA (reference sequence). The CDR3 sequence is 15 residues long.

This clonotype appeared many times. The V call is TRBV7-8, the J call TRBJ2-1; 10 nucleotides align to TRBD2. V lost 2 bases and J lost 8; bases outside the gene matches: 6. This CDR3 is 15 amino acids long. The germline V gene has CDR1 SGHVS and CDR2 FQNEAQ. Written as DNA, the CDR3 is TGTGCCAGCAGCTTAAAACTAGCGGGAAAGTATGAGCAGTTCTTC. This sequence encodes CASSLKLAGKYEQFF.

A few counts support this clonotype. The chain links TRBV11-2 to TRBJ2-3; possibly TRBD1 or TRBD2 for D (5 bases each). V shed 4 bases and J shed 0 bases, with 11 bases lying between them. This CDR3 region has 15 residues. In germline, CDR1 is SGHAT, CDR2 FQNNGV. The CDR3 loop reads CASSSRGVSTDTQYF. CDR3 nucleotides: TGTGCCAGCAGCTCCCGAGGGGTGAGCACAGATACGCAGTATTTT.

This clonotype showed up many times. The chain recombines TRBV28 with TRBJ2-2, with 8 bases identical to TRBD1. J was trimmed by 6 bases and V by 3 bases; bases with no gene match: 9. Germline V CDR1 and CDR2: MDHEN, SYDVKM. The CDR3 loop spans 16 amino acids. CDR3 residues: CASSFPPGGKAGELFF. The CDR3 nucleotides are TGTGCCAGCAGTTTCCCCCCAGGGGGCAAGGCCGGGGAGCTGTTTTTT.

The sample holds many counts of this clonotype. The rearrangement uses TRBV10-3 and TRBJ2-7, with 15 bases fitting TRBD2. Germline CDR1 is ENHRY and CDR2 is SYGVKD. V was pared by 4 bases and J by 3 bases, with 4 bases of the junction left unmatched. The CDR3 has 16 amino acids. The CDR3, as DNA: TGTGCCATCAGTGTATCGGGACTAGCGGGAGGCTACGAGCAGTACTTC. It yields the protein CAISVSGLAGGYEQYF.

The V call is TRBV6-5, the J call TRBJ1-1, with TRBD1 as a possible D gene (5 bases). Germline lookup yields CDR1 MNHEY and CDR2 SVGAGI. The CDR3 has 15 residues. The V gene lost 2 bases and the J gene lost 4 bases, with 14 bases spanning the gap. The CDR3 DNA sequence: TGTGCCAGCAGTTACGGGGGTTCGACACTCACTGAAGCTTTCTTT. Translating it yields CASSYGGSTLTEAFF.

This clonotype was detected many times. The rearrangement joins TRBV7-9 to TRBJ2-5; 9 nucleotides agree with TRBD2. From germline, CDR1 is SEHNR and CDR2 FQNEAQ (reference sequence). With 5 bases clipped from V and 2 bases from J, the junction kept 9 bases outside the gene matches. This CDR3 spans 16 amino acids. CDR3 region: CASSPSTSGLQETQYF. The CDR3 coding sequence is TGTGCCAGCAGCCCCTCGACTAGCGGCTTACAAGAGACCCAGTACTTC.

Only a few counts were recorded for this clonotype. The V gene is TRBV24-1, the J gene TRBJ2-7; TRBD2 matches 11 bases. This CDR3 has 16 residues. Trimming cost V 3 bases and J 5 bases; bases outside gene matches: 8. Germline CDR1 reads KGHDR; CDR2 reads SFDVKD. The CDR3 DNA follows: TGTGCCACCAGTGATGTAACTAGCGGGAGATCCGACGAGCAGTACTTC. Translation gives CATSDVTSGRSDEQYF.

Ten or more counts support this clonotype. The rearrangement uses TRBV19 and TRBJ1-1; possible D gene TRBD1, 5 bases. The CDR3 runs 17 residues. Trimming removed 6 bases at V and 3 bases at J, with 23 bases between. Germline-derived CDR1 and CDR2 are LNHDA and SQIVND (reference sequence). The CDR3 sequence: CASSPWQGELGDTEAFF. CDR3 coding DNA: TGTGCCAGTAGCCCGTGGCAGGGCGAACTTGGAGACACTGAAGCTTTCTTT.